These T cell receptor beta chains were read from a single sample in a study of T cells in Graves' hyperthyroidism and ophthalmopathy. TCRdb itself ran the multiplex PCR reads through MiXCR, one entry per CDR3 protein. Of roughly 400,000 distinct CDR3 sequences in the sample, around a sixth were seen once. The sample taken for sequencing was blood. The receptors were gathered from a young woman with Graves' hyperthyroidism that later progressed to Graves' ophthalmopathy. Each CDR3 is given with its conserved first and last residue. The D gene is left open where the match is weak. Some rows have no size entry. The others give once, few or many, or a class for an expanded clone.

J	size	D	V	CDR3	DNA
TRBJ2-1	.	.	TRBV10-3	CAISDSLEQFF	TGTGCCATCAGTGACTCCCTTGAGCAGTTCTTC
TRBJ2-1	many	.	TRBV20-1	CSGLEKSSYNEQFF	TGCAGCGGCCTCGAAAAGAGCTCCTACAATGAGCAGTTCTTC
TRBJ2-5	many	.	TRBV20-1	CSATPRQETQYF	TGCAGTGCTACCCCCCGGCAAGAGACCCAGTACTTC
TRBJ1-2	many	.	TRBV9	CASSVGIQGRLNYGYTF	TGTGCCAGCAGCGTAGGGATTCAAGGCCGGCTTAACTATGGCTACACCTTC
TRBJ2-5	.	TRBD2	TRBV7-9	CASSGRTSGQQETQYF	TGTGCCAGCAGCGGTCGGACTAGCGGGCAACAAGAGACCCAGTACTTC
TRBJ2-1	.	.	TRBV6-2/TRBV6-3	CASSYGLAVRNEQFF	TGTGCCAGCAGTTACGGTCTAGCAGTGAGAAATGAGCAGTTCTTC
TRBJ2-2	many	TRBD1	TRBV20-1	CSARDSQNTGELFF	TGCAGTGCCAGGGACAGCCAGAACACCGGGGAGCTGTTTTTT
TRBJ2-7	few	.	TRBV12-3/TRBV12-4	CASSISRRLSEQYF	TGTGCCAGCAGTATAAGCCGCCGGCTCTCCGAGCAGTACTTC
TRBJ2-1	.	.	TRBV20-1	CSARLGEFYNEQFF	TGCAGTGCTAGATTGGGCGAATTCTACAATGAGCAGTTCTTC
TRBJ1-2	many	.	TRBV28	CASSGGPRLGYTF	TGTGCCAGCAGTGGAGGGCCCCGCCTGGGCTACACCTTC
TRBJ1-3	many	TRBD1	TRBV12-3/TRBV12-4	CASTPTGSGNTIYF	TGTGCCAGCACCCCGACAGGGAGTGGAAACACCATATATTTT